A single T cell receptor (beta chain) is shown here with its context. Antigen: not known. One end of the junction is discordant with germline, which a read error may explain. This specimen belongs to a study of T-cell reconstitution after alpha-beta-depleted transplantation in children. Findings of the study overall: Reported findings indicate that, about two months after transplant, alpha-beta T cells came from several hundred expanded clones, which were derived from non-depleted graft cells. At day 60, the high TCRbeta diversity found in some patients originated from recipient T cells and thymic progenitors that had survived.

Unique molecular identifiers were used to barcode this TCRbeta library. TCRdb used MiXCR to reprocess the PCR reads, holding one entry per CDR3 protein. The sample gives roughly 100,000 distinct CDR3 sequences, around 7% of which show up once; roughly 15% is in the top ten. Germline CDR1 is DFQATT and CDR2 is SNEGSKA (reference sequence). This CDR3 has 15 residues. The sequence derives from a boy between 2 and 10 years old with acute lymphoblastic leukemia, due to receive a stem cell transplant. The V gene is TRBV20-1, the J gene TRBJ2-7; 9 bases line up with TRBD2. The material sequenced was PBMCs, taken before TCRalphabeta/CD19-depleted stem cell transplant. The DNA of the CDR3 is TGCAGTGCAAGAGATAGCGGGGGCGCTTCCTACGAGCAGTACTTC. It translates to CSARDSGGASYEQYF.